These 20 T cell receptor beta chains originate from one sample sequenced in a study of blood T cell repertoires in COVID-19. Profiled with immunoSEQ multiplex PCR; TCRdb holds only in-frame clones, not every one. The sample includes around 180,000 clones, more than 75% of them seen just once. The sample consisted of peripheral blood. The origin of the receptors is a human donor in a cohort sampled during active COVID-19.

V and J are TRBV5-4 and TRBJ2-5, with D possibly being TRBD2 (6 bases). Germline CDR1 reads SGHNT; CDR2 reads YYREEE (reference sequence). The length of the CDR3 is 16 residues. The germline V and J ends were trimmed by 4 bases and 2 bases, with 18 bases remaining between them. The DNA of the CDR3 is TGTGCCAGCAGCCCGGCGGCGGGGACGCAACAAGAGACCCAGTACTTC. Its translation is CASSPAAGTQQETQYF.

The genes are TRBV9 and TRBJ2-3, with D maybe TRBD2 (6 bases). Germline values: CDR1 SGDLS, CDR2 YYNGEE. The CDR3 extends over 15 amino acids. V was pared by 0 bases and J by 2 bases, with 10 bases between. CDR3 nucleotides: TGTGCCAGCAGCGTAGATGGGGGGTACACAGATACGCAGTATTTT. Protein product: CASSVDGGYTDTQYF.

The rearrangement joins TRBV25-1 to TRBJ1-2; 9 bases align to TRBD1. V lost 3 bases and J lost 5; bases outside the gene matches: 7. CDR3 size: 15 residues. Germline V gene lookup returns CDR1 MGHDK and CDR2 SYGVNS. CDR3 coding DNA: TGTGCCAGCAGTGACCGGGACAGGGCTTGGTATGGCTACACCTTC. This gives the protein CASSDRDRAWYGYTF.

The genes are TRBV5-1 and TRBJ2-7; 10 nucleotides align to TRBD2. Germline assignment: CDR1 SGHRS and CDR2 YFSETQ. The junction had 8 bases not matched to a gene; V was cut back by 0 bases and J by 2 bases. The CDR3 loop spans 17 amino acids. The CDR3 region is CASSLAASGSRAYEQYF. CDR3 nucleotides: TGCGCCAGCAGCTTGGCGGCTAGCGGGAGTAGAGCCTACGAGCAGTACTTC.

The chain is built from TRBV5-1 and TRBJ2-5; a possible D gene is TRBD2 (6 bases). This CDR3 has 16 amino acids. Trimming took 2 bases from V and 5 from J, leaving 19 bases between them. The germline gives CDR1 SGHRS, CDR2 YFSETQ. CDR3 region: CASSFGGGGVGETQYF. CDR3 bases: TGCGCCAGCAGCTTCGGTGGAGGCGGGGTGGGTGAGACCCAGTACTTC.

The chain carries TRBV7-8 and TRBJ1-1; 9 bases are a match to TRBD1. From germline, CDR1 is SGHVS and CDR2 FQNEAQ. The CDR3 totals 15 residues. With V trimmed by 5 bases and J by 6 bases, 10 bases remained unmatched. The CDR3 region has the DNA TGTGCCAGCAGCCCCGGACAGGGGCAAACCGCTGAAGCTTTCTTT. This translates into CASSPGQGQTAEAFF.

The V gene is TRBV12-3 or TRBV12-4, the J gene TRBJ2-7; D uncertain. This CDR3 comprises 12 residues. V lost 2 bases and J lost 3, with 5 bases in between. This CDR3 reads CASSLTVYEQYF. CDR3 DNA: TGTGCCAGCAGTTTAACGGTCTACGAGCAGTACTTC.

V and J are TRBV6-5 and TRBJ2-5; no reliable D call. CDR3 length equals 13 residues. The germline CDR1 and CDR2 sequences are MNHEY and SVGAGI. The V and J ends lost 8 bases and 3 bases respectively, with 13 bases between them. CDR3 bases: TGTGCCAGCCGGGTAGTTCCAGAAGAGACCCAGTACTTC. Translated, it gives CASRVVPEETQYF.

This clone was observed once. The genes are TRBV28 and TRBJ2-7; the D gene is possibly TRBD2 (6 bases). CDR3 length: 14 amino acids. Deletions cut 7 bases from V and 3 bases from J, with 16 bases between. CDR1 MDHEN and CDR2 SYDVKM come from the germline V gene. The CDR3 DNA reads TGTGCCAGCAACGCGGGACCAACCGACTACGAGCAGTACTTC. Protein sequence: CASNAGPTDYEQYF.

The J gene is TRBJ2-3, the V gene TRBV5-1, with D possibly matching TRBD2 (6 bases). V was clipped by 7 bases and J by 0 bases, with 9 bases between them. CDR1 is SGHRS and CDR2 is YFSETQ in the germline V gene. The CDR3 sequence is 13 residues long. In DNA, the CDR3 is TGCGCCAGCGGGGCGGGGAGCACAGATACGCAGTATTTT. Its protein product is CASGAGSTDTQYF.

This clone showed up just once. V is TRBV6-5 and J is TRBJ1-1, with D possibly matching TRBD1 (6 bases). CDR1 MNHEY and CDR2 SVGAGI come from the germline V gene. Trimming cost V 4 bases and J 8 bases, with 20 bases left between them. The CDR3 loop spans 15 amino acids. CDR3 region: CASSFLTGGRSEAFF. The CDR3, as DNA: TGTGCCAGCAGTTTCCTGACAGGCGGACGAAGCGAAGCTTTCTTT.

CDR3 in amino acids: CASSSSSTTTWGNQPQHF. CDR3 in DNA: TGTGCCAGCAGTTCCTCAAGCACGACAACGTGGGGCAATCAGCCCCAGCATTTT. V is TRBV6-2 or TRBV6-3 and J is TRBJ1-5; D gene unclear. The CDR3 loop spans 18 amino acids. Germline values: CDR1 MNHEY, CDR2 SVGEGT. Trimming cost V 4 bases and J 2 bases, with 21 bases left between them.

This chain uses TRBV10-3 with TRBJ1-6; TRBD1 agrees at 8 bases. The CDR3 sequence is 13 residues long. The germline CDR1 and CDR2 sequences are ENHRY and SYGVKD. Losses at the gene ends were 9 bases for V and 8 bases for J; bases not matched to a gene: 6. CDR3 coding DNA: TGTGCCATGCAGGGACAGGTCGATTCACCCCTCCACTTT. It yields the protein CAMQGQVDSPLHF.

This clone was picked up a small number of times. A junction boundary mismatches the germline segment, possibly from a read error. The chain carries TRBV10-3 and TRBJ2-7; 8 nucleotides agree with TRBD2. This CDR3 is built from 13 residues. CDR1 and CDR2 from the germline V gene are ENHRY and SYGVKD. CDR3 in amino acids: CAVSGSPLYEQYF. DNA of the CDR3: TGTGCCGTCAGCGGGAGCCCCCTCTACGAGCAGTACTTC.

In this sample, this clone turned up once. The chain carries TRBV4-3 and TRBJ1-2; TRBD1 aligns across 9 bases. Germline loops: CDR1 LGHNA, CDR2 YSLEER. The length of the CDR3 is 14 residues. V trimming: 3 bases; J trimming: 6 bases; junction bases outside the gene matches: 5. The CDR3 here is CASSHRTGVNGYTF. CDR3 DNA sequence: TGCGCCAGCAGCCACCGGACAGGGGTGAATGGCTACACCTTC.

The rearrangement joins TRBV3-1 (or the pseudogene TRBV3-2) to TRBJ2-3; 14 positions match TRBD2. CDR3 length: 17 amino acids. Looked up from germline, CDR1 is LGHDT and CDR2 is YNNKEL (reference sequence). Trimming removed 4 bases from V and 8 bases from J; junction bases left unmatched: 11. CDR3 residues: CASSPQTSGRAEGTQYF. The CDR3 region has the DNA TGTGCCAGCAGCCCCCAGACTAGCGGGAGGGCCGAGGGTACGCAGTATTTT.

This rearrangement joins TRBV4-3 to TRBJ2-7; possibly TRBD1 for D (5 bases). Trimming took 0 bases from V and 6 from J, leaving 12 bases between them. The CDR3 sequence is 14 residues long. Germline V gene data show CDR1 as LGHNA and CDR2 as YSLEER. CDR3 sequence: CASSQDLGRGEQYF. CDR3 nucleotide sequence: TGCGCCAGCAGCCAAGATCTGGGGCGAGGCGAGCAGTACTTC.

This clone has just one count. The chain employs TRBV4-3 and TRBJ2-1; 7 nucleotides match TRBD2. Per the germline V gene, CDR1 is LGHNA and CDR2 is YSLEER. CDR3 length: 16 residues. The J segment lost 5 bases and the V segment lost 0 bases, leaving 7 bases of the junction unmatched. The CDR3 reads CASSQERLAENNEQFF. Here the CDR3 DNA reads TGCGCCAGCAGCCAAGAAAGGCTAGCGGAGAACAATGAGCAGTTCTTC.

The V gene is TRBV25-1, the J gene TRBJ2-1; 7 nucleotides agree with TRBD2. This CDR3 has 15 amino acids. The ends lost 5 bases at V and 8 bases at J; junction bases unmatched: 12. CDR1 MGHDK and CDR2 SYGVNS come from the germline V gene. CDR3 loop: CASSSGTSRADEQFF. CDR3 DNA: TGTGCCAGCAGTAGCGGGACCTCTCGGGCGGATGAGCAGTTCTTC.

This clone occurred a few times. The chain links TRBV5-8 to TRBJ1-5, with TRBD1 as a possible D gene (5 bases). Germline assignment: CDR1 SGHTS and CDR2 YDEGEE. This CDR3 is 14 amino acids long. V was shortened by 4 bases and J by 2 bases, with 10 bases between the two germline ends. CDR3 residues: CASSQGTRNQPQHF. CDR3 nucleotide sequence: TGTGCCAGCAGCCAGGGAACGCGCAATCAGCCCCAGCATTTT.